The 19 T cell receptor beta chains given below trace back to one sample, sequenced in a study of blood T cell repertoires in COVID-19. Assay used: immunoSEQ multiplex PCR; TCRdb lists only in-frame clones, some missing. Seen here are 30,000 or so clones, approximately 81% observed once, and the top ten hold roughly a third. Input material: peripheral blood. The receptors derive from a man older than 75 with acute or convalescent COVID-19.

The CDR3, as DNA: TGCGCCAGCAGTTTTGGACAGGGCGGGGAGCTGTTTTTT. It is translated as CASSFGQGGELFF. V and J are TRBV5-1 and TRBJ2-2; TRBD1 matches 8 bases. V shed 5 bases, J shed 7 bases, and the junction held 4 bases outside the gene matches. The CDR3 loop spans 13 amino acids. Germline CDR1 reads SGHRS; CDR2 reads YFSETQ.

This rearrangement joins TRBV2 to TRBJ2-1; 9 bases fit TRBD1. In germline, CDR1 is SNHLY, CDR2 FYNNEI. V dropped 6 bases and J dropped 2; count of bases not matched to a gene: 8. The CDR3 totals 16 residues. The CDR3 region is CASRDPDRGTYNEQFF. The CDR3 DNA reads as TGTGCCAGCAGGGACCCGGACAGGGGAACCTACAATGAGCAGTTCTTC.

Within the sample, this clone is medium-sized. The V gene is TRBV7-8, the J gene TRBJ2-6; a possible D gene is TRBD2 (5 bases). Germline V gene lookup returns CDR1 SGHVS and CDR2 FQNEAQ. The CDR3 length is 16 residues. V was cut by 0 bases and J by 2 bases, with 8 bases left in between. In DNA form, the CDR3 reads TGTGCCAGCAGCTTAGCGTACGGGGCTGGGGCCAACGTCCTGACTTTC. Translated, it gives CASSLAYGAGANVLTF. The full variable domain, completed using reference TRBV7-8 and TRBJ2-6, is GAGVSQSPRYKVAKRGQDVALRCDPISGHVSLFWYQQALGQGPEFLTYFQNEAQLDKSGLPSDRFFAERPEGSVSTLKIQRTQQEDSAVYLCASSLAYGAGANVLTFGAGSRLTVL.

The chain joins TRBV6-5 to TRBJ1-3, with D possibly matching TRBD1 (6 bases). Trimming cost V 2 bases and J 5 bases, with 10 bases left between them. The CDR3 spans 14 residues. Germline V CDR1 and CDR2: MNHEY, SVGAGI. The CDR3 is CASSYQGKRNTIYF. The CDR3 nucleotides are TGTGCCAGCAGTTACCAGGGGAAAAGAAACACCATATATTTT.

This sequence joins TRBV5-5 and TRBJ2-2, with a tentative D call TRBD2 (7 bases). Trimming took 4 bases from V and 6 from J, leaving 16 bases between them. CDR1 and CDR2 (germline): SGHKS, YYEKEE (reference sequence). The CDR3 runs 15 residues. For the CDR3, the DNA is TGTGCCAGCAGCCCGGGGGGCCGGTGGGCCGGGGAGCTGTTTTTT. Translating it yields CASSPGGRWAGELFF.

This sequence joins TRBV6-5 and TRBJ1-2; D gene ambiguous. This CDR3 is built from 15 residues. Germline V gives CDR1 MNHEY, CDR2 SVGAGI. V lost 5 bases to trimming and J lost 4 bases, with 17 bases between them. This CDR3 is CASSTREATGYGYTF. CDR3 coding DNA: TGTGCCAGCAGTACGCGGGAAGCAACTGGCTATGGCTACACCTTC.

J is TRBJ2-5 and V is TRBV19; 11 bases fit TRBD2. With 2 bases clipped from V and 2 bases from J, the junction kept 4 bases outside the gene matches. CDR1 and CDR2 (germline): LNHDA, SQIVND (reference sequence). CDR3 length equals 16 residues. CDR3 sequence: CASSISSGGFQETQYF. The CDR3 nucleotides read TGTGCCAGTAGTATATCTAGCGGGGGGTTTCAAGAGACCCAGTACTTC.

V usage is TRBV21-1 and J usage is TRBJ1-1. TRBV21-1 is shown as a pseudogene. The CDR3 length is 12 residues. The CDR3 is CASSKGSREAFF. CDR3 bases: TGTGCCAGCAGCAAAGGTAGCCGTGAAGCTTTCTTT.

This clone was recorded a few times. The rearrangement joins TRBV11-3 to TRBJ2-1, with 11 nucleotides matching TRBD2. CDR1 and CDR2 from the germline V gene are SGHNT and YENEEA. The CDR3 has 16 amino acids. V lost 0 bases, J lost 10 bases, and 8 bases stayed unmatched. CDR3 coding DNA: TGTGCCAGCAGCTTAGATAGCGGGGGGGCGCCGCGGGAGCAGTTCTTC. Amino acid sequence: CASSLDSGGAPREQFF.

The chain employs TRBV9 and TRBJ1-2; perhaps TRBD1 as D (6 bases). With 0 bases removed from V and 7 bases from J, the gap between germline ends came to 16 bases. CDR3 length: 15 residues. Germline V gene sequence: CDR1 SGDLS, CDR2 YYNGEE. The CDR3 sequence is CASSVGRQGIGGYTF. DNA of the CDR3: TGTGCCAGCAGCGTAGGGCGGCAGGGGATAGGTGGCTACACCTTC.

The rearrangement uses TRBV25-1 and TRBJ2-5, with TRBD1 identical over 8 bases. The CDR3 sequence is 15 residues long. V shed 0 bases and J 5 bases; nucleotides not matched to a gene: 5. Per the germline V gene, CDR1 is MGHDK and CDR2 is SYGVNS. As DNA, the CDR3 is TGTGCCAGCAGTGAATACAGGGGGACAGGCGAGACCCAGTACTTC. Amino acid sequence: CASSEYRGTGETQYF.

This chain uses TRBV12-5 with TRBJ2-3; D unclear. Trimming removed 1 base from V and 2 bases from J, with 13 bases in between. In germline, CDR1 is LGHNT, CDR2 FRNRAP. The CDR3 is 16 amino acids. The CDR3: CASGLAIAQHTDTQYF. The CDR3 DNA reads as TGTGCTAGTGGTTTGGCGATTGCACAGCACACAGATACGCAGTATTTT.

J is TRBJ1-6 and V is TRBV7-3; D possibly corresponds to TRBD1 (6 bases). The CDR3 runs to 17 residues. Trimming removed 4 bases at V and 10 bases at J, with 23 bases between. The germline V gene encodes CDR1 SGHTA and CDR2 FQGTGA. CDR3 coding DNA: TGTGCCAGCAGCTCGGCAAGGCTCCGGGACACTAACTCACCCCTCCACTTT. This gives the protein CASSSARLRDTNSPLHF.

The rearrangement uses TRBV5-1 and TRBJ1-2, with a weak D call TRBD1 (5 bases). This CDR3 comprises 14 residues. CDR1 SGHRS and CDR2 YFSETQ come from the germline V gene. Trimming cost V 4 bases and J 8 bases, with 18 bases left between them. The CDR3 nucleotides are TGCGCCAGCAGCGCGGATGGGGCGCCGAAAGGCTACACCTTC. It codes for CASSADGAPKGYTF. Drawing the rest from reference TRBV5-1 and TRBJ1-2, the complete variable domain is KAGVTQTPRYLIKTRGQQVTLSCSPISGHRSVSWYQQTPGQGLQFLFEYFSETQRNKGNFPGRFSGRQFSNSRSEMNVSTLELGDSALYLCASSADGAPKGYTFGSGTRLTVV.

This clone was seen more than once but under ten times. This chain uses TRBV12-3 or TRBV12-4 with TRBJ1-2, with TRBD1 identical over 8 bases. This CDR3 is 13 amino acids long. Trimming at V came to 8 bases and at J to 1 base, leaving 3 bases not matched to a gene. CDR3 in DNA: TGTGCCAGCGGGGGACAGGTTAACTATGGCTACACCTTC. Protein: CASGGQVNYGYTF.

This sequence joins TRBV7-2 and TRBJ1-2; D is undetermined. The CDR3 has 14 residues. Deletions cut 3 bases from V and 0 bases from J, with 8 bases between. Looked up from germline, CDR1 is SGHTA and CDR2 is FQGNSA. This chain's CDR3 is CASSFLQANYGYTF. Here the CDR3 DNA reads TGTGCCAGCAGCTTCCTCCAGGCTAACTATGGCTACACCTTC.

This clone has a handful of counts. The chain carries TRBV7-2 and TRBJ1-3; possibly TRBD1 for D (6 bases). The CDR3 spans 15 residues. The germline gives CDR1 SGHTA, CDR2 FQGNSA. V lost 3 bases and J lost 2, with 11 bases in between. The chain's CDR3 is CASSFRGGTGNTIYF. The CDR3 nucleotides are TGTGCCAGCAGCTTTAGGGGGGGCACTGGAAACACCATATATTTT.

The V gene is TRBV28, the J gene TRBJ2-3; tentative D call: TRBD2 (6 bases). CDR3 length: 15 amino acids. Trimming cost V 8 bases and J 0 bases, with 15 bases left between them. Germline V lookup: CDR1 MDHEN, CDR2 SYDVKM. The DNA of the CDR3 is TGTGCCAGCGGGAGGCGGGCAGGTAGCACAGATACGCAGTATTTT. It encodes CASGRRAGSTDTQYF.

On this clone: Its ends do not fully match the called genes, so a read error is possible. The rearrangement uses TRBV10-1 and TRBJ2-5; 7 nucleotides agree with TRBD1. In germline, CDR1 is WNHNN, CDR2 SYGVQD (reference sequence). This CDR3 has 13 amino acids. Written as DNA, the CDR3 is TGCGCCAACAGTGACGGGACAGAGGAGACCCAGTACTTC. Translation: CANSDGTEETQYF.